This TCR beta chain is from a study of shared T cell receptors in the human thymus. Profiled with immunoSEQ multiplex PCR; TCRdb holds only in-frame clones, not every one. The repertoire holds 500,000 to 850,000 clones, approximately 87% seen once, with 0.0094% in the top ten. Between the trimmed V and J ends, which lost 2 bases and 0 bases, there was a span of 11 bases. Germline V gives CDR1 MNHEY, CDR2 SMNVEV (reference sequence). The CDR3 has 17 amino acids. The data were also submitted as part of a second study, on human thymus T cells. This second report adds: The donor group consisted of healthy Finnish infants who were having corrective surgery for congenital heart defects. Thymus was obtained from resections taken during corrective heart surgery. What appeared biased in thymic and blood repertoires was the usage of V and J genes. A high degree of thymic repertoire overlap among unrelated individuals was reported in related research.

This clonotype was obtained from a boy under three years old with a congenital heart defect. This chain joins TRBV27 and TRBJ1-6; D is unresolved. Specimen: thymocytes. CDR3 nucleotide sequence: TGTGCCAGCAGTTTAAGCCCGAGGAGCTCCTATAATTCACCCCTCCACTTT. Translating gives CASSLSPRSSYNSPLHF.